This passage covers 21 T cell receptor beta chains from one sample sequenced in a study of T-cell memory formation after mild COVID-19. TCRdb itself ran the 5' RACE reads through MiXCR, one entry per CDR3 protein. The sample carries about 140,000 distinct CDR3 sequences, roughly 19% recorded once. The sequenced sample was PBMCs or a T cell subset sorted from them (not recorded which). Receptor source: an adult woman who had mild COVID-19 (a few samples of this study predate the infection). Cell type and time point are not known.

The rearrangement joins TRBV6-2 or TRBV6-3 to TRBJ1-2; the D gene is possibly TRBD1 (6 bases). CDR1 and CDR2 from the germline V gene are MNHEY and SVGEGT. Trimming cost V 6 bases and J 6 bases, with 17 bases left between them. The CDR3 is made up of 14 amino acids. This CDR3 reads CASSQDRLTHGYTF. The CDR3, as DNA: TGTGCCAGCAGCCAAGACAGGCTCACCCATGGCTACACCTTC.

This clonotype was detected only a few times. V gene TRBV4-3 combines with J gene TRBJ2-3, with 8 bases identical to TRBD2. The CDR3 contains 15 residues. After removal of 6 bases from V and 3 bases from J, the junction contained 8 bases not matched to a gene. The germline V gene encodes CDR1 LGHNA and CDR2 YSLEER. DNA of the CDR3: TGCGCCAGCAGTTTTTTAGCGGGAAGGACAGATACGCAGTATTTT. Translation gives CASSFLAGRTDTQYF.

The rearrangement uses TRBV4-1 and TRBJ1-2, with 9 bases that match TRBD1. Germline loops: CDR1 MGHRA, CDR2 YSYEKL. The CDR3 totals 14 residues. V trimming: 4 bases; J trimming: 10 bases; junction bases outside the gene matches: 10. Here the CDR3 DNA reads TGCGCCAGCAGCCCAAAAGGGACAGGGCTCGTCTACACCTTC. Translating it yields CASSPKGTGLVYTF.

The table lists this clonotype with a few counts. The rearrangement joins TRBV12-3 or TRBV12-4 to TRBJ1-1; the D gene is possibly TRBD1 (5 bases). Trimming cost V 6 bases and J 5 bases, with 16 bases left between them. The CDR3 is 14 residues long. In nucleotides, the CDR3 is TGTGCCAGCAGCTCAAGGTTGGGGGAAACTGAAGCTTTCTTT. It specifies CASSSRLGETEAFF.

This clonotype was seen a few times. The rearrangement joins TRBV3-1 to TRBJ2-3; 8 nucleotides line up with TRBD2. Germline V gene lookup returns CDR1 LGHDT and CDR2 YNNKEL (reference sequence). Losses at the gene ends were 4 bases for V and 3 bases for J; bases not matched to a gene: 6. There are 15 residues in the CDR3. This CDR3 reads CASSPGLVGTDTQYF. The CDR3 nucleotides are TGTGCCAGCAGCCCGGGACTAGTGGGGACAGATACGCAGTATTTT.

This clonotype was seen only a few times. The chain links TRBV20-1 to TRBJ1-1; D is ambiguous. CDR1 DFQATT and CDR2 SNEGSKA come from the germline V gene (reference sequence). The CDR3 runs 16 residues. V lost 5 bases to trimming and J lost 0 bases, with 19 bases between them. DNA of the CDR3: TGCAGTGCTTTAGTTGGCGGATCGTTGATGAACACTGAAGCTTTCTTT. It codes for CSALVGGSLMNTEAFF.

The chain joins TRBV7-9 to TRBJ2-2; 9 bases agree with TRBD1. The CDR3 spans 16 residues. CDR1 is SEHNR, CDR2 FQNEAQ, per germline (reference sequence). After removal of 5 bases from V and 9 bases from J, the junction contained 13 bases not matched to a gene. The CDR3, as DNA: TGTGCCAGCAGCAGACACTCCGGGACAGGGATGAGGGAGCTGTTTTTT. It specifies CASSRHSGTGMRELFF.

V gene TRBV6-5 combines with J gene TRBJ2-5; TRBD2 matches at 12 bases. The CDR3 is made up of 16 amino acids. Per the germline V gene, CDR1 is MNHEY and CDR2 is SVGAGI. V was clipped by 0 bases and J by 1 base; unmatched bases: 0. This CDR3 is CASSYSTSGGQETQYF. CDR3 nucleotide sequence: TGTGCCAGCAGTTACTCGACTAGCGGGGGCCAAGAGACCCAGTACTTC.

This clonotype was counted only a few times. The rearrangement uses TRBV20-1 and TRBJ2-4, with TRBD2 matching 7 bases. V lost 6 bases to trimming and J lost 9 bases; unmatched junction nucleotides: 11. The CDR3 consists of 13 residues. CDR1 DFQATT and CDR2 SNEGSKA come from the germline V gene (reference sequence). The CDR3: CSADLGGSSIQYF. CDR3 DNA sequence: TGCAGTGCCGACCTCGGGGGGAGCAGCATTCAGTACTTC.

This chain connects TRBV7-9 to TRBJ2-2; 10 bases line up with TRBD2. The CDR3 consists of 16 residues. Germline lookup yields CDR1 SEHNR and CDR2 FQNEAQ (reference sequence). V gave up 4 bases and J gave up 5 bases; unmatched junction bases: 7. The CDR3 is CASSSPSGSQTGELFF. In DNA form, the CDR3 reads TGTGCCAGCAGCTCTCCTAGCGGGAGTCAAACCGGGGAGCTGTTTTTT.

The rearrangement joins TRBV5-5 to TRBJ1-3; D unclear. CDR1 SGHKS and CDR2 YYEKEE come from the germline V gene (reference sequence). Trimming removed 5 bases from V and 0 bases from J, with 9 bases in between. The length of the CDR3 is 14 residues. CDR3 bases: TGTGCCAGCAGGGCAGTGCACTCTGGAAACACCATATATTTT. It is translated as CASRAVHSGNTIYF.

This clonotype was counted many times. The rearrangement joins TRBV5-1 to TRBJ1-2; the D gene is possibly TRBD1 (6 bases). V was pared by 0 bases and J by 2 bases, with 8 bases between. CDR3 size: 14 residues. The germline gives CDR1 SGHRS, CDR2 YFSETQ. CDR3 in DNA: TGCGCCAGCAGCTTGGGTGGACAGAACTATGGCTACACCTTC. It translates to CASSLGGQNYGYTF. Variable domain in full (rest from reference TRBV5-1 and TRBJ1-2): KAGVTQTPRYLIKTRGQQVTLSCSPISGHRSVSWYQQTPGQGLQFLFEYFSETQRNKGNFPGRFSGRQFSNSRSEMNVSTLELGDSALYLCASSLGGQNYGYTFGSGTRLTVV.

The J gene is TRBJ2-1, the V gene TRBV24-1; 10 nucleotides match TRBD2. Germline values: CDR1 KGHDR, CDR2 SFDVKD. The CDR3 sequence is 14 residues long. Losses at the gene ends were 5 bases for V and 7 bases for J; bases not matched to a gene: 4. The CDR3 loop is CATSAAGGLNEQFF. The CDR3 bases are TGTGCCACCAGTGCAGCGGGGGGGCTTAATGAGCAGTTCTTC.

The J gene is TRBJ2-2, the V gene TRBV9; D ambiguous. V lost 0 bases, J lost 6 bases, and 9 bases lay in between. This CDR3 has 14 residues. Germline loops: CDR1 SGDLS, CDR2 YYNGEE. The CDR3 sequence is CASSVATDSGELFF. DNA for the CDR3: TGTGCCAGCAGCGTAGCTACTGACTCCGGGGAGCTGTTTTTT.

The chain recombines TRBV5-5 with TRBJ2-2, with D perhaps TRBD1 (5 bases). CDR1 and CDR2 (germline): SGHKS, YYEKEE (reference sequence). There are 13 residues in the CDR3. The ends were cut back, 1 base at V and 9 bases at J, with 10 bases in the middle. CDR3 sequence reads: CASSLQGVRELFF. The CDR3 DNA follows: TGTGCCAGCAGCTTGCAGGGCGTGAGGGAGCTGTTTTTT.

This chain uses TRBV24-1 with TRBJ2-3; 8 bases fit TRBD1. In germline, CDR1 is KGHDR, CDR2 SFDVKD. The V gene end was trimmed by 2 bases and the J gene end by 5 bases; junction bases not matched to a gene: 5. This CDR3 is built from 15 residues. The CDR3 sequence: CATSDSSGGVDTQYF. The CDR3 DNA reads TGTGCCACCAGTGATTCGTCAGGGGGCGTAGATACGCAGTATTTT.

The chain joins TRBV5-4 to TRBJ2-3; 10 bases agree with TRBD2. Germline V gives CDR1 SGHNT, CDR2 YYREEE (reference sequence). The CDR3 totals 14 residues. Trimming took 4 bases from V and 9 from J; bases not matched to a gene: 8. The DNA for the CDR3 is TGTGCCAGCAGCATCGGGACTAGCGTCGGGACGCAGTATTTT. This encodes CASSIGTSVGTQYF.

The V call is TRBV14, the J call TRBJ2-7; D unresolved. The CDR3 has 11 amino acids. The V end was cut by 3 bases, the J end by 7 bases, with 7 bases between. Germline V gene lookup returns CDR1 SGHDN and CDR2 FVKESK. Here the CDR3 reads CASSHAREQYF. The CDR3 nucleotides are TGTGCCAGCAGCCACGCAAGAGAGCAGTACTTC.

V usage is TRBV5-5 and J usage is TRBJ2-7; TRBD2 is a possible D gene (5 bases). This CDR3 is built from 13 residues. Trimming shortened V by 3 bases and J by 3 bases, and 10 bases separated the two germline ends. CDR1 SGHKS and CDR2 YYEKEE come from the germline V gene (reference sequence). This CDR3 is CASSSGSDYEQYF. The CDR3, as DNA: TGTGCCAGCAGCTCGGGGTCAGACTACGAGCAGTACTTC.

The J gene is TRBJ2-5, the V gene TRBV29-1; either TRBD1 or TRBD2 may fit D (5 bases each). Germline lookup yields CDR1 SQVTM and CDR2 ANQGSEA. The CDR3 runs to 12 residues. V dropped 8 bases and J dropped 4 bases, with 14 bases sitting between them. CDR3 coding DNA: TGCAGCCTGGGGGTTTCGGGAGAGACCCAGTACTTC. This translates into CSLGVSGETQYF.

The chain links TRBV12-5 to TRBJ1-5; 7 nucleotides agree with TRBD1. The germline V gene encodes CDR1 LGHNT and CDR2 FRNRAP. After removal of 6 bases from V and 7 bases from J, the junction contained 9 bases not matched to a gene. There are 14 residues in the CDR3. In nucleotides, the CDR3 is TGTGCTAGTGGCCCGGACGGGACAGTCCAGCCCCAGCATTTT. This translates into CASGPDGTVQPQHF. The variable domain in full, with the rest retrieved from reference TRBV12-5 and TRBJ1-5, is DARVTQTPRHKVTEMGQEVTMRCQPILGHNTVFWYRQTMMQGLELLAYFRNRAPLDDSGMPKDRFSAEMPDATLATLKIQPSEPRDSAVYFCASGPDGTVQPQHFGDGTRLSIL.